Detailed here is one T cell receptor beta chain. Its target is unknown. Before the COVID-19 pandemic, during about 2010-2018, CD4+ T cells were taken from unexposed donors. CD4+ T cells were isolated from the cells after around eleven days of culture. This entry comes from a study of CD4 T cells in relation to SARS-CoV-2 and coronaviruses. Assay used: immunoSEQ multiplex PCR; TCRdb lists only in-frame clones, some missing. The sample contains 11,000 or so clones, almost 80% of which appear only once. The TCR originated in a human donor in good health. Material for sequencing was CD4+ T cells from PBMCs, cultured in vitro.

CDR3 in amino acids: CASSQTGGGNQPQHF. The CDR3, as DNA: TGTGCCAGCAGCCAAACAGGGGGCGGGAATCAGCCCCAGCATTTT. The chain uses TRBV3-1 (or the pseudogene TRBV3-2) and TRBJ1-5, with 9 bases lining up with TRBD1. The germline CDR1 and CDR2 sequences are LGHDT and YNNKEL (reference sequence). The CDR3 is made up of 15 amino acids. The V segment lost 2 bases and the J segment 4 bases; nucleotides outside the gene matches: 3.